At least ten counts were recorded for the clone carrying this T cell receptor beta chain. The antigen is unknown. The germline V gene encodes CDR1 ENHRY and CDR2 SYGVKD. V gave up 8 bases and J gave up 1 base; unmatched junction bases: 9. The CDR3 sequence is 15 residues long. The source of the sample is a study of T cell repertoires in cytomegalovirus infection. Study context: Public TCR beta signatures marked donors with CMV infection and the matching HLA.

TCRdb re-derived calls from the reads in MiXCR, one entry per CDR3 protein. The data contain approximately 290,000 distinct CDR3 sequences, roughly 24% of them singletons. Study results and caveats: Cumulative frequency (of public TCR beta family members) identified carriers of CMV plus the relevant HLA. Predominance within the ex vivo response was attributable to HLA-C-restricted CMV-specific TCR beta clonotypes.

Specimen: PBMCs. The origin of this receptor is a human donor in good health (CMV status not recorded). Some clones in this sample may be carry-over from other donors' samples. The J gene is TRBJ1-2, the V gene TRBV10-3, with 8 bases matching TRBD1. CDR3 residues: CAIGRTGNGNYGYTF. The DNA for the CDR3 is TGTGCCATCGGGAGGACAGGGAATGGTAACTATGGCTACACCTTC.